What follows are 26 T cell receptor beta chains derived from one specimen sequenced in a study of T cell repertoires in cytomegalovirus infection. TCRdb reprocessed the reads via MiXCR and lists one record per CDR3 protein. This sample has a few hundred thousand distinct CDR3 sequences, with around a quarter found just once. Sequencing was done on a sample of PBMCs. All receptors derive from a human donor in good health (CMV status not recorded). Some clones in this sample may be carry-over from other donors' samples.

The chain has TRBV7-8 and TRBJ2-7; D gene unclear. Looked up from germline, CDR1 is SGHVS and CDR2 is FQNEAQ. This CDR3 comprises 16 residues. V lost 5 bases and J lost 3, with 20 bases in between. This chain's CDR3 is CASSGRLITKGYEQYV. The CDR3 nucleotides read TGTGCCAGCAGCGGACGACTTATTACTAAGGGCTACGAGCAGTACGTC.

This chain joins TRBV30 and TRBJ1-2; D may be TRBD1 (6 bases). V lost 0 bases and J 8 bases, leaving 16 bases between the germline ends. The CDR3 has 14 amino acids. The germline V gene has CDR1 GTSNPN and CDR2 SVGIG (reference sequence). CDR3 DNA: TGTGCCTGGAGTGTTGTCGGGGGGCACGCAGGCTACACCTTC. Translated, it gives CAWSVVGGHAGYTF.

This clonotype was counted at least ten times. The V gene is TRBV7-2, the J gene TRBJ2-6, with D maybe TRBD1 (5 bases). The CDR3 extends over 16 amino acids. The germline CDR1 and CDR2 sequences are SGHTA and FQGNSA. V lost 5 bases and J 0 bases, leaving 11 bases between the germline ends. As DNA, the CDR3 is TGTGCCAGCAGCAAACAGGCCCACTCTGGGGCCAACGTCCTGACTTTC. The encoded protein is CASSKQAHSGANVLTF.

In its sample, this clonotype was seen many times. J is TRBJ1-5 and V is TRBV7-2; D not certain. The ends were cut back, 1 base at V and 6 bases at J, with 4 bases in the middle. This CDR3 contains 12 residues. Per germline, CDR1 SGHTA and CDR2 FQGNSA. The CDR3 reads CASSLGFQPQHF. In nucleotides, the CDR3 is TGTGCCAGCAGCTTAGGTTTTCAGCCCCAGCATTTT.

This clonotype has ten or more counts. The J gene is TRBJ2-3, the V gene TRBV7-2; no clear D. The CDR3 has 15 amino acids. CDR1 and CDR2 (germline): SGHTA, FQGNSA. V lost 3 bases and J 6 bases, leaving 16 bases between the germline ends. This CDR3 is CASSFQHNVLDTQYF. DNA for the CDR3: TGTGCCAGCAGCTTTCAACACAACGTTTTGGATACGCAGTATTTT. Drawing the rest from reference TRBV7-2 and TRBJ2-3, the complete variable domain is GAGVSQSPSNKVTEKGKDVELRCDPISGHTALYWYRQSLGQGLEFLIYFQGNSAPDKSGLPSDRFSAERTGGSVSTLTIQRTQQEDSAVYLCASSFQHNVLDTQYFGPGTRLTVL.

The sample holds many counts of this clonotype. The chain carries TRBV7-2 and TRBJ2-5, with 13 positions matching TRBD2. The length of the CDR3 is 15 residues. V lost 5 bases, J lost 5 bases, and 5 bases stayed unmatched. In germline, CDR1 is SGHTA, CDR2 FQGNSA. CDR3 loop: CASSRTSGSSETQYF. CDR3 nucleotide sequence: TGTGCCAGCAGCAGGACTAGCGGGAGTTCGGAGACCCAGTACTTC.

This clonotype was counted ten times or more. This chain links TRBV7-2 with TRBJ1-1; D is perhaps TRBD1 (5 bases). The V end lost 1 base, the J end lost 1 base, and 10 bases lay between the germline ends. CDR1 is SGHTA and CDR2 is FQGNSA in the germline V gene. This CDR3 comprises 15 residues. Here the CDR3 DNA reads TGTGCCAGCAGCTTAGACAAGGGGCGGAACACTGAAGCTTTCTTT. Translation gives CASSLDKGRNTEAFF. The whole variable domain, remainder taken from reference TRBV7-2 and TRBJ1-1, is GAGVSQSPSNKVTEKGKDVELRCDPISGHTALYWYRQSLGQGLEFLIYFQGNSAPDKSGLPSDRFSAERTGGSVSTLTIQRTQQEDSAVYLCASSLDKGRNTEAFFGQGTRLTVV.

V is TRBV7-9 and J is TRBJ2-3, with unresolved D. Per germline, CDR1 SEHNR and CDR2 FQNEAQ (reference sequence). This CDR3 comprises 16 residues. Deletions cut 7 bases from V and 0 bases from J, with 17 bases between. The chain's CDR3 is CASIRSPTSSTDTQYF. The CDR3 nucleotides are TGTGCCAGCATCCGGTCCCCCACCTCTAGCACAGATACGCAGTATTTT.

In this sample, this clonotype turned up a few times. V gene TRBV20-1 combines with J gene TRBJ1-1, with D possibly being TRBD1 (5 bases). Germline lookup yields CDR1 DFQATT and CDR2 SNEGSKA (reference sequence). V was cut by 6 bases and J by 5 bases, with 16 bases left in between. There are 13 residues in the CDR3. CDR3 coding DNA: TGCAGTGCCCCCTCTATGGGGCGGACTGAAGCTTTCTTT. Translation: CSAPSMGRTEAFF.

The chain joins TRBV15 to TRBJ2-7; 11 bases are a match to TRBD1. Trimming took 0 bases from V and 9 from J; bases not matched to a gene: 4. This CDR3 is 14 amino acids long. Per the germline V gene, CDR1 is LNHNV and CDR2 is YYDKDF (reference sequence). The CDR3 sequence: CATSRDRGQGVQYV. CDR3 DNA: TGTGCCACCAGCAGAGATCGGGGACAGGGGGTGCAGTACGTC.

Only a few counts were recorded for this clonotype. The chain links TRBV25-1 to TRBJ2-1; D ambiguous. CDR1 is MGHDK and CDR2 is SYGVNS in the germline V gene. Trimming took off 6 bases at V and 8 bases at J, with 11 bases between the two ends. There are 12 residues in the CDR3. CDR3 in amino acids: CASSPVGHEQFF. CDR3 nucleotide sequence: TGTGCCAGCAGCCCTGTGGGCCATGAGCAGTTCTTC.

This sequence joins TRBV6-6 and TRBJ1-1; 9 nucleotides agree with TRBD1. The length of the CDR3 is 13 residues. Germline V gene data show CDR1 as MNHNY and CDR2 as SVGAGI (reference sequence). With V trimmed by 6 bases and J by 5 bases, 4 bases remained unmatched. CDR3: CASRADRGTEAFF. CDR3 coding DNA: TGTGCCAGCAGGGCGGACAGGGGTACTGAAGCTTTCTTT.

This clonotype was detected only a few times. The chain carries TRBV6-5 and TRBJ1-2; no clear D gene. The CDR3 extends over 14 amino acids. Germline V gene data show CDR1 as MNHEY and CDR2 as SVGAGI. V dropped 2 bases and J dropped 8 bases, with 15 bases sitting between them. CDR3 DNA: TGTGCCAGCAGTTACACCTGGGATGAAGGGGGCTACACCTTC. Its translation: CASSYTWDEGGYTF.

This chain links TRBV6-6 with TRBJ2-1; no reliable D call. Trimming removed 7 bases from V and 8 bases from J, with 12 bases in between. Germline lookup yields CDR1 MNHNY and CDR2 SVGAGI (reference sequence). This CDR3 region has 12 residues. CDR3 in DNA: TGTGCCAGCACAAACAGAATGGATGAGCAGTTCTTC. This translates into CASTNRMDEQFF.

This clonotype was detected a few times. The V gene is TRBV11-3, the J gene TRBJ2-1; 12 nucleotides line up with TRBD2. CDR1 is SGHNT and CDR2 is YENEEA in the germline V gene. This CDR3 region has 16 residues. V was pared by 5 bases and J by 0 bases, with 2 bases of the junction left unmatched. The CDR3 nucleotides are TGTGCCAGCAGCACGGGACTAGCGGGCTCCTACAATGAGCAGTTCTTC. Its translation is CASSTGLAGSYNEQFF.

The chain is built from TRBV5-4 and TRBJ2-1; 8 bases match TRBD2. Per the germline V gene, CDR1 is SGHNT and CDR2 is YYREEE (reference sequence). The CDR3 extends over 12 amino acids. J gave up 7 bases and V 7 bases, and 4 bases lay outside the gene matches. CDR3 loop: CASGGLENEQFF. In nucleotides, the CDR3 is TGTGCCAGCGGGGGACTAGAGAATGAGCAGTTCTTC.

V is TRBV28 and J is TRBJ2-5; 10 nucleotides align to TRBD1. CDR1 and CDR2 (germline): MDHEN, SYDVKM. Losses at the gene ends were 2 bases for V and 5 bases for J; bases not matched to a gene: 8. The CDR3 contains 16 residues. CDR3 loop: CASSLRRTGGGETQYF. The CDR3 coding sequence is TGTGCCAGCAGTTTAAGAAGGACAGGGGGTGGGGAGACCCAGTACTTC.

This clonotype was observed a few times. This rearrangement joins TRBV20-1 to TRBJ2-7; 9 bases are a match to TRBD2. This CDR3 is 13 amino acids long. The junction had 2 bases not matched to a gene; V was cut back by 1 base and J by 4 bases. Germline CDR1 DFQATT, CDR2 SNEGSKA (reference sequence). CDR3 residues: CSARVSGSYEQYF. The CDR3, as DNA: TGCAGTGCTAGAGTTAGCGGGAGTTACGAGCAGTACTTC.

This clonotype was observed a few times. An end of the junction does not agree with germline; a read error may underlie this. This chain uses TRBV29-1 with TRBJ1-5, with D unclear. CDR3 size: 14 residues. Germline CDR1 and CDR2: SQVTM and ANQGSEA. In DNA form, the CDR3 reads TGCAGCGTCTCGGGTTTGGGAGGGAATCATCCCCAGCATTTT. Its protein product is CSVSGLGGNHPQHF.

In this sample, this clonotype turned up a few times. V usage is TRBV2 and J usage is TRBJ2-1; no reliable D call. Per germline, CDR1 SNHLY and CDR2 FYNNEI. V lost 9 bases and J 6 bases, leaving 15 bases between the germline ends. This CDR3 contains 13 residues. This CDR3 is CARREDRRNEQFF. The CDR3 DNA sequence: TGTGCCAGGAGAGAGGACCGCCGCAATGAGCAGTTCTTC.

A few counts support this clonotype. This sequence joins TRBV7-2 and TRBJ2-7, with no clear D. Trimming took 1 base from V and 4 from J, leaving 14 bases between them. The CDR3 extends over 15 amino acids. Germline loops: CDR1 SGHTA, CDR2 FQGNSA. CDR3 coding DNA: TGTGCCAGCAGCTTAGAGGGCTTCACTCTGTACGAGCAGTACTTC. Its protein product is CASSLEGFTLYEQYF.

This clonotype turned up a few times. The chain links TRBV10-3 to TRBJ2-7; 8 positions agree with TRBD2. Germline trimming cut 6 bases from V and 2 bases from J; bases unmatched to any gene: 9. Germline loops: CDR1 ENHRY, CDR2 SYGVKD. This CDR3 comprises 15 residues. The CDR3 loop is CAISLSGKPTYEQYF. Written as DNA, the CDR3 is TGTGCCATCAGCCTTAGCGGGAAACCTACCTACGAGCAGTACTTC.

V is TRBV18 and J is TRBJ2-7, with D unresolved. The CDR3 has 14 amino acids. Germline CDR1 reads KGHSH; CDR2 reads LQKENI. Trimming took off 2 bases at V and 1 base at J, with 9 bases between the two ends. The CDR3 region is CASSPSDGSYEQYV. Written as DNA, the CDR3 is TGTGCCAGCTCACCATCGGACGGGTCCTACGAGCAGTACGTC.

In its sample, this clonotype was seen a few times. This chain links TRBV12-3 or TRBV12-4 with TRBJ1-4; D is ambiguous. The V gene lost 6 bases and the J gene lost 4 bases, with 15 bases spanning the gap. The CDR3 contains 15 residues. This chain's CDR3 is CASSLVRGVNEKLFF. The CDR3 DNA reads TGTGCCAGCAGCCTAGTCCGGGGAGTTAATGAAAAACTGTTTTTT.

This clonotype came up a few times. A much larger clone lies one base from this, so it may be a read error. The chain uses TRBV7-9 and TRBJ2-3; D is uncertain. Between the trimmed V and J ends, which lost 3 bases and 4 bases, there was a span of 5 bases. Germline CDR1 reads SEHNR; CDR2 reads FQNEAQ (reference sequence). This CDR3 region has 12 residues. Here the CDR3 DNA reads TGTGCCAGCAGCTTTGTTGCAGATACGCAGTATTTT. This encodes CASSFVADTQYF.

This clonotype was observed a handful of times. The chain recombines TRBV12-3 or TRBV12-4 with TRBJ1-2, with a tentative D call TRBD1 (6 bases). Trimming cost V 7 bases and J 1 base, with 13 bases left between them. The length of the CDR3 is 14 residues. CDR3 amino acids: CASIRTGLNYGYTF. CDR3 sequence (DNA): TGTGCCAGCATTCGAACAGGGCTTAACTATGGCTACACCTTC.